What follows is one T cell receptor beta chain and its context. This clonotype was observed a few times. Its binding antigen is unknown. No qualities accompany the bases; no much larger clone lies one base away. As encoded in the germline V gene, CDR1 is MDHEN while CDR2 is SYDVKM. The CDR3 contains 14 residues, cysteine and phenylalanine counted. The only DNA kept is the CDR3, 42 bases in frame from the first base. V is pared back by 7 bases and J by 0 bases, with 13 bases lying between the germline termini. The sample is drawn from a study of post-analysis software for immune sequencing data (dated by TCRdb to the mid-2010s). For context, the study as a whole: Recorded disease courses included relapsing-remitting, secondary progressive and progressive-relapsing multiple sclerosis, with some patients lacking subtype annotation. Patient repertoires were compared against 11 previously published healthy control repertoires from donors aged roughly 6 to 26 years. A subset of samples was prepared in parallel using single-end sample barcoding, then pooled and co-amplified after Illumina adapter ligation. On the study overall, not on this receptor specifically: The control group was slightly older than the multiple sclerosis patient group. When samples were clustered directly using the F measure, samples prepared in the same batch co-clustered strongly, which prompted a batch-effect correction. Significantly lower normalized Chao1 diversity was found in multiple sclerosis patients than in controls, suggesting substantial peripheral T-cell clonal expansion. Patients showed significantly higher frequencies than controls for roughly five TRBV segments, among them TRBV5-6, TRBV5-1 and TRBV20-1.

The library was prepared using PCR. The sample was run on an Illumina HiSeq 2500. To reduce PCR and sequencing biases, unique molecular identifiers were built into the TCR beta cDNA libraries. Every 1 to 10 million input T cells yielded approximately 500,000 cDNA molecules, meaning each molecule approximated one T cell. The patient libraries were prepared and sequenced using the same protocol as the earlier healthy control dataset. Within a given batch, samples were prepared together, multiplexed and sequenced on the same HiSeq lane. Per the original workflow: MIGEC handled the raw barcoded reads, throwing out single-read molecular identifier groups before consensus assembly and CDR3 extraction. Clonotype tables were post-analysed with VDJtools, normalizing diversity by down-sampling all datasets to the smallest sample size. In repertoire overlap clustering, CDR3 amino acid sequences, but not nucleotide sequences, were matched to correct batch-related cross-sample contamination. TCRdb took the public reads, trimmed them with fastp at Q25, ran MiXCR for clone calling and kept in-frame beta chains. Here each entry gathers all rows of one CDR3 protein and keeps the most common genes and DNA. The V and J calls were determined by TCRdb, not by the authors. The sample includes approximately 440,000 distinct CDR3 sequences, with roughly 45% observed a single time. Around 10% of the sample is taken by the ten largest.

TCR beta repertoires were profiled from peripheral blood of roughly 13 young patients with multiple sclerosis to demonstrate the VDJtools post-analysis software. The multiple sclerosis patients were children and adolescents ranging in age from roughly 6 to 16 years. The sequence came from a girl aged 5 to 17 with multiple sclerosis. The source material was blood. Recombination joined TRBV28 with TRBJ2-7; the D assignment is uncertain and may be TRBD1 or TRBD2, with 6 bases supporting each. The DNA sequence is TGTGCCAGCACGGGGGCGCGGATCTCCTACGAGCAGTACTTC. This gives the protein CASTGARISYEQYF.